This record covers a single TCR beta chain. This table comes from immunoSEQ multiplex PCR, and its TCRdb copy is limited to in-frame clones, with some not included. The top ten hold approximately 4.7% of the sample, which has some 200,000 clones, around 82% seen once. The entry originates in a study of blood T cell repertoires in COVID-19. The V gene's germline CDR1 is MNHNY and CDR2 SVGAGI (reference sequence). V gave up 8 bases and J gave up 7 bases; unmatched junction bases: 3. CDR3 size: 12 residues. Sequencing used PBMCs or T cells enriched from blood (not recorded which). This TCR was sampled from a woman aged 60 to 75 with acute COVID-19. V and J are TRBV6-6 and TRBJ1-2, with 11 positions matching TRBD1. The CDR3 sequence: CASRDRGVGYTF. The CDR3 DNA reads TGTGCCAGCCGGGACAGGGGGGTTGGCTACACCTTC.